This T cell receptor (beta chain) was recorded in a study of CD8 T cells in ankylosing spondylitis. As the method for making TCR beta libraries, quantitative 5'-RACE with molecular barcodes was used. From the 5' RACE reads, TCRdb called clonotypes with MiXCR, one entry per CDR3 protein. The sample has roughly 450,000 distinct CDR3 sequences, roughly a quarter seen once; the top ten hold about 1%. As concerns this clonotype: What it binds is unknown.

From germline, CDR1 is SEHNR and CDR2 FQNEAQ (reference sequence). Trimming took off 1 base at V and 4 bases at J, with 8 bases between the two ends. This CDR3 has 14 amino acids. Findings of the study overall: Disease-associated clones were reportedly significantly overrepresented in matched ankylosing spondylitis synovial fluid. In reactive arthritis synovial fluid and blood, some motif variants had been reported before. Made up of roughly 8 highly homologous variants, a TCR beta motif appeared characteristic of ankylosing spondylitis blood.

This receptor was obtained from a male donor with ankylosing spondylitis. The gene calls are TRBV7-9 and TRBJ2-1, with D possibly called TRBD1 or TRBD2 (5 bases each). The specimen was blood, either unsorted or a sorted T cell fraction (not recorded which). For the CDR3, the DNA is TGTGCCAGCAGCTTAGAATGGGGGTACAATGAGCAGTTCTTC. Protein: CASSLEWGYNEQFF.